These 31 T cell receptor beta chains share one sample of origin, sequenced in a study of shared clonotypes between healthy human individuals. TCRdb's table, derived via immunoSEQ multiplex PCR, lists solely in-frame clones and lacks some. Found here are roughly 500,000 clones, approximately 78% of them singletons; the top ten hold around 12%. The sample was PBMCs. Receptor source: a woman in her forties in good health. Some clones in this sample may be carry-over from other donors' samples.

V gene TRBV6-5 combines with J gene TRBJ1-2; D is uncertain. Trimming removed 6 bases from V and 4 bases from J, with 15 bases in between. Germline CDR1 and CDR2: MNHEY and SVGAGI. The CDR3 is made up of 14 amino acids. CDR3 residues: CASSPRSLSYGYTF. Here the CDR3 DNA reads TGTGCCAGCAGCCCCCGGTCTCTCTCCTATGGCTACACCTTC.

The V and J genes are TRBV5-6 and TRBJ1-2; maybe TRBD1 (5 bases). The ends were cut back, 3 bases at V and 14 bases at J, with 17 bases in the middle. The CDR3 totals 12 residues. In germline, CDR1 is SGHDT, CDR2 YYEEEE. The CDR3 spells CASSYTEGRRTF. CDR3 DNA sequence: TGTGCCAGCAGCTATACAGAGGGGAGACGGACCTTC. Combining the CDR3 with reference TRBV5-6 and TRBJ1-2 gives the whole variable domain DAGVTQSPTHLIKTRGQQVTLRCSPKSGHDTVSWYQQALGQGPQFIFQYYEEEERQRGNFPDRFSGHQFPNYSSELNVNALLLGDSALYLCASSYTEGRRTFGSGTRLTVV.

The chain carries TRBV19 and TRBJ1-2, with a tentative D call TRBD1 (5 bases). Germline V lookup: CDR1 LNHDA, CDR2 SQIVND (reference sequence). Between the trimmed V and J ends, which lost 4 bases and 5 bases, there was a span of 11 bases. The CDR3 totals 13 residues. CDR3 protein: CASSTTGPYGYTF. CDR3 bases: TGTGCCAGTAGTACGACGGGACCGTATGGCTACACCTTC.

This clone occurred once. A much more abundant neighbour one base away suggests this may be a read error. This sample includes further DNA sequences coding for the same CDR3. CDR3 sequence reads: CASSERGWGTEAFF. In DNA form, the CDR3 reads TGTGCTAGCAGTGAAAGGGGGTGGGGCACTGAAGCTTTCTTT. The chain carries TRBV25-1 and TRBJ1-1; TRBD1 is a possible D gene (6 bases). CDR3 length equals 14 residues. Germline V gene sequence: CDR1 MGHDK, CDR2 SYGVNS.

The table lists this clone with a few counts. The chain has TRBV30 and TRBJ2-1; 11 bases are a match to TRBD2. V trimming: 2 bases; J trimming: 6 bases; junction bases outside the gene matches: 6. Germline lookup yields CDR1 GTSNPN and CDR2 SVGIG (reference sequence). The CDR3 has 15 residues. CDR3 amino acids: CAWSSLAGEINEQFF. The CDR3 DNA follows: TGTGCCTGGAGTTCACTAGCGGGAGAAATCAATGAGCAGTTCTTC.

The chain links TRBV5-1 to TRBJ2-2; no definite D call. Germline loops: CDR1 SGHRS, CDR2 YFSETQ. CDR3 length: 11 amino acids. Trimming took 5 bases from V and 6 from J, leaving 5 bases between them. The CDR3 sequence: CASSFAGELFF. In DNA form, the CDR3 reads TGCGCCAGCAGTTTTGCCGGGGAGCTGTTTTTT.

The chain links TRBV19 to TRBJ2-4, with a possible D match to TRBD2 (6 bases). This CDR3 has 14 residues. Germline V gives CDR1 LNHDA, CDR2 SQIVND (reference sequence). V dropped 7 bases and J dropped 0 bases, with 10 bases sitting between them. For the CDR3, the DNA is TGTGCCAGTAACGGCGGGGTAGCCAAAAACATTCAGTACTTC. It codes for CASNGGVAKNIQYF.

The chain uses TRBV4-2 and TRBJ2-3; D may be TRBD2 (5 bases). This CDR3 has 17 residues. CDR1 is LGHNA, CDR2 YNFKEQ, per germline. V lost 0 bases and J 0 bases, leaving 13 bases between the germline ends. The DNA of the CDR3 is TGTGCCAGCAGCCAAGACGGTTCAGCGGTGAGCACAGATACGCAGTATTTT. Residues: CASSQDGSAVSTDTQYF.

About this clone itself: Other DNA sequences in this sample translate to the same CDR3. The rearrangement links TRBV6-6 to TRBJ1-2, with 7 positions matching TRBD1. Germline values: CDR1 MNHNY, CDR2 SVGAGI (reference sequence). The CDR3 covers 14 residues. V was pared by 2 bases and J by 4 bases, with 4 bases of the junction left unmatched. The CDR3 here is CASSYLGQFYGYTF. CDR3 bases: TGTGCCAGCAGTTACCTGGGACAGTTCTATGGCTACACCTTC.

The V gene is TRBV4-3, the J gene TRBJ1-4, with D possibly matching TRBD1 (6 bases). Trimming cost V 0 bases and J 13 bases, with 12 bases left between them. Looked up from germline, CDR1 is LGHNA and CDR2 is YSLEER. The CDR3 is 13 amino acids. The CDR3 spells CASSQDWGAVLFF. The CDR3 DNA reads TGCGCCAGCAGCCAAGATTGGGGGGCGGTACTGTTTTTT.

This clone was seen a single time. This sample includes further DNA sequences coding for the same CDR3. This chain joins TRBV28 and TRBJ2-7; tentatively, D is TRBD1 or TRBD2 (5 bases each). The CDR3 spans 13 residues. Germline CDR1 MDHEN, CDR2 SYDVKM. V gave up 2 bases and J gave up 2 bases, with 7 bases separating them. CDR3 in DNA: TGTGCCAGCAGTTTAGGGGGACCCTACGAGCAGTACTTC. Amino acid sequence: CASSLGGPYEQYF.

V is TRBV5-1 and J is TRBJ2-7; perhaps D is TRBD1 or TRBD2 (5 bases each). CDR1 and CDR2 from the germline V gene are SGHRS and YFSETQ. Between the trimmed V and J ends, which lost 2 bases and 2 bases, there was a span of 8 bases. The CDR3 is made up of 13 amino acids. CDR3 nucleotide sequence: TGCGCCAGCAGCTTCGGGGCTACCTACGAGCAGTACTTC. Its protein product is CASSFGATYEQYF.

The J gene is TRBJ1-2, the V gene TRBV2, with 8 bases that match TRBD1. Germline V gene data show CDR1 as SNHLY and CDR2 as FYNNEI. The CDR3 is 13 amino acids. The V segment lost 6 bases and the J segment 4 bases; nucleotides outside the gene matches: 4. The CDR3 DNA reads as TGTGCCAGCAGCAGGGGGCGGGGCTATGGCTACACCTTC. Amino acid sequence: CASSRGRGYGYTF. Combining the CDR3 with reference TRBV2 and TRBJ1-2 gives the whole variable domain EPEVTQTPSHQVTQMGQEVILRCVPISNHLYFYWYRQILGQKVEFLVSFYNNEISEKSEIFDDQFSVERPDGSNFTLKIRSTKLEDSAMYFCASSRGRGYGYTFGSGTRLTVV.

About this clone: The junction and the germline gene differ at one end; a read error may be behind it. Other nucleotide sequences from this sample produce the same CDR3. The gene calls are TRBV20-1 and TRBJ1-4; D is perhaps TRBD1 (5 bases). The CDR3 spans 11 residues. CDR1 is DFQATT and CDR2 is SNEGSKA in the germline V gene (reference sequence). The CDR3 protein is CRGQGGEKLFF. The DNA for the CDR3 is TGTCGTGGGCAGGGAGGTGAAAAACTGTTTTTT.

The genes are TRBV28 and TRBJ2-1, with 7 bases identical to TRBD1. V trimming: 10 bases; J trimming: 2 bases; junction bases outside the gene matches: 5. Germline V gene lookup returns CDR1 MDHEN and CDR2 SYDVKM. This CDR3 is 13 amino acids long. CDR3 loop: CAIQGTPYNEQFF. The CDR3 DNA reads TGTGCCATACAGGGGACCCCCTACAATGAGCAGTTCTTC.

The CDR3 DNA reads as TGCGCCAGCACCCTCGACTCCTACAATGAGCAGTTCTTC. Protein product: CASTLDSYNEQFF. The chain couples TRBV10-2 to TRBJ2-1; no clear D. V lost 7 bases and J lost 0, with 7 bases in between. The CDR3 is made up of 13 amino acids. Per the germline V gene, CDR1 is WSHSY and CDR2 is SAAADI.

This clone has only a few counts. This rearrangement joins TRBV5-1 to TRBJ2-7; no clear D. CDR1 and CDR2 from the germline V gene are SGHRS and YFSETQ. Trimming left V 0 bases short and J 7 bases short, with 14 bases between. The CDR3 runs 14 residues. The CDR3 here is CASSLDRTVTEQYF. DNA of the CDR3: TGCGCCAGCAGCTTGGACAGAACCGTCACGGAGCAGTACTTC.

The chain combines TRBV10-2 with TRBJ2-2; D not resolved. In germline, CDR1 is WSHSY, CDR2 SAAADI. Trimming cost V 4 bases and J 1 base, with 4 bases left between them. CDR3 size: 13 residues. As DNA, the CDR3 is TGCGCCAGCAGTGTTATGAACACCGGGGAGCTGTTTTTT. Translation gives CASSVMNTGELFF.

The table lists this clone with many counts. V is TRBV7-7 and J is TRBJ1-1; D uncertain. Germline V lookup: CDR1 SSHAT, CDR2 FNYEAQ (reference sequence). Trimming stripped 6 bases from V and 0 bases from J, with 8 bases between. The CDR3 runs to 13 residues. The CDR3 loop is CASSPLMNTEAFF. The CDR3 region has the DNA TGTGCCAGCAGTCCCCTTATGAACACTGAAGCTTTCTTT.

Concerning this clone: Its ends do not fully match the called genes, so a read error is possible. V and J are TRBV7-2 and TRBJ2-7; 7 bases map to TRBD1. This CDR3 region has 13 residues. CDR1 is SGHTA and CDR2 is FQGNSA in the germline V gene. The CDR3 here is CASSLARQGVNSF. The CDR3 nucleotides read TGTGCCAGCAGCTTAGCTCGGCAGGGGGTTAATTCGTTC.

This clone was picked up one time. V gene TRBV11-1 combines with J gene TRBJ2-7; a weak D match, TRBD1 (5 bases). V dropped 2 bases and J dropped 1 base, with 9 bases sitting between them. The germline gives CDR1 SGHAT, CDR2 FQDESV (reference sequence). The CDR3 runs 14 residues. CDR3 amino acids: CASSLQGGSYEQYF. The DNA of the CDR3 is TGTGCCAGCAGCTTACAGGGCGGATCCTACGAGCAGTACTTC. Filled out from reference TRBV11-1 and TRBJ2-7, the complete variable domain reads EAEVAQSPRYKITEKSQAVAFWCDPISGHATLYWYRQILGQGPELLVQFQDESVVDDSQLPKDRFSAERLKGVDSTLKIQPAELGDSAMYLCASSLQGGSYEQYFGPGTRLTVT.

V and J are TRBV19 and TRBJ2-7, with D possibly being TRBD1 (6 bases). Germline values: CDR1 LNHDA, CDR2 SQIVND (reference sequence). Trimming removed 5 bases from V and 2 bases from J, with 13 bases in between. The CDR3 has 14 residues. The CDR3 is CASSRAGDAYEQYF. DNA of the CDR3: TGTGCCAGTAGTCGGGCAGGGGATGCCTACGAGCAGTACTTC.

This chain connects TRBV7-2 to TRBJ2-1; TRBD1 is a possible D gene (6 bases). The germline gives CDR1 SGHTA, CDR2 FQGNSA. This CDR3 contains 14 residues. V lost 6 bases to trimming and J lost 5 bases, with 14 bases between them. CDR3 sequence: CASRKQGTNNEQFF. For the CDR3, the DNA is TGTGCCAGCAGGAAACAGGGTACAAACAATGAGCAGTTCTTC.

Only one count was recorded for this clone. This rearrangement joins TRBV6-1 to TRBJ2-7; 7 nucleotides align to TRBD2. J was trimmed by 4 bases and V by 2 bases; bases with no gene match: 8. The CDR3 totals 15 residues. Germline V gives CDR1 MNHNS, CDR2 SASEGT. The CDR3 DNA reads as TGTGCCAGCAGTGAACCTCCGGGAGGCCCTTACGAGCAGTACTTC. Its protein product is CASSEPPGGPYEQYF.

The rearrangement joins TRBV2 to TRBJ1-1; no firm D call. Per germline, CDR1 SNHLY and CDR2 FYNNEI. The CDR3 length is 11 residues. Trimming pared 6 bases from V and 4 bases from J, leaving 6 bases between. CDR3 protein: CASREGTEAFF. CDR3 coding DNA: TGTGCCAGCAGGGAGGGCACTGAAGCTTTCTTT.

The V gene is TRBV30, the J gene TRBJ1-5; the D is unclear. V was clipped by 2 bases and J by 1 base, with 21 bases between them. CDR1 is GTSNPN, CDR2 SVGIG, per germline (reference sequence). The CDR3 is 18 amino acids. CDR3 sequence (DNA): TGTGCCTGGAGTCGCGAAGGTTTGGGTTTCGGAAGCAATCAGCCCCAGCATTTT. This codes for CAWSREGLGFGSNQPQHF.

The chain employs TRBV28 and TRBJ2-7; D could derive from TRBD1 or TRBD2 (6 bases each). Trimming removed 6 bases from V and 9 bases from J, with 15 bases in between. In germline, CDR1 is MDHEN, CDR2 SYDVKM. This CDR3 is 12 amino acids long. CDR3 in amino acids: CASRGGILGQYF. CDR3 bases: TGTGCCAGCAGAGGGGGGATCTTGGGGCAGTACTTC.

V gene TRBV28 combines with J gene TRBJ2-2; tentative D call: TRBD1 (6 bases). The V end was cut by 8 bases, the J end by 0 bases, with 13 bases between. Germline-derived CDR1 and CDR2 are MDHEN and SYDVKM. The CDR3 sequence is 15 residues long. The CDR3 here is CASQDSSTNTGELFF. The CDR3 nucleotides are TGTGCCAGCCAGGACAGCTCCACGAACACCGGGGAGCTGTTTTTT.

This clone appeared a few times. This chain uses TRBV7-2 with TRBJ2-1; 12 bases fit TRBD2. This CDR3 has 14 residues. Germline assignment: CDR1 SGHTA and CDR2 FQGNSA. Losses at the gene ends were 6 bases for V and 9 bases for J; bases not matched to a gene: 6. CDR3 loop: CASRSGLAGSEQFF. The CDR3, as DNA: TGTGCCAGCAGATCTGGACTAGCGGGATCTGAGCAGTTCTTC.

V gene TRBV19 combines with J gene TRBJ1-2; 7 bases are shared with TRBD1. Trimming removed 7 bases from V and 7 bases from J; junction bases left unmatched: 6. Germline CDR1 reads LNHDA; CDR2 reads SQIVND (reference sequence). CDR3 length equals 12 residues. The CDR3 loop reads CASTTDRRGYTF. CDR3 coding DNA: TGTGCCAGTACTACGGACAGGCGTGGCTACACCTTC. Full variable domain (missing parts from reference TRBV19 and TRBJ1-2): DGGITQSPKYLFRKEGQNVTLSCEQNLNHDAMYWYRQDPGQGLRLIYYSQIVNDFQKGDIAEGYSVSREKKESFPLTVTSAQKNPTAFYLCASTTDRRGYTFGSGTRLTVV.

The V call is TRBV14, the J call TRBJ1-2; tentatively, D is TRBD1 (5 bases). Germline V gives CDR1 SGHDN, CDR2 FVKESK. The CDR3 has 11 amino acids. The CDR3 sequence is CGRSGGYGYTF. The CDR3 region has the DNA TGTGGTAGGTCGGGGGGCTATGGCTACACCTTC.